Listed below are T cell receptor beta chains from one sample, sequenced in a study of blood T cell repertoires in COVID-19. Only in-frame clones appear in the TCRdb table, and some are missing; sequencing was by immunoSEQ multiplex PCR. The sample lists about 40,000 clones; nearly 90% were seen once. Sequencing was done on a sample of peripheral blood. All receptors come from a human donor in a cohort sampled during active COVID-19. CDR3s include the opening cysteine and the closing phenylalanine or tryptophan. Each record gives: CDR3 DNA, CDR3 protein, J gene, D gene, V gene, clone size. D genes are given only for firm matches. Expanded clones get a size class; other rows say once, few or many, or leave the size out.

DNA: TGTGCCAGCAGCTTGGGCGGGACAGCCTGGGGGACGCAGTATTTT
CDR3: CASSLGGTAWGTQYF
J: TRBJ2-3
D: .
V: TRBV5-5
size: .

DNA: TGTGCCAGCAGCCAAGGGACAGGGCCCTTTCATGGCTACACCTTC
CDR3: CASSQGTGPFHGYTF
J: TRBJ1-2
D: TRBD1
V: TRBV3-1/TRBV3-2
size: few

DNA: TGCGCCAGCAGCTCGAGTCCCGGACAGTGGGAAAGGCGAGCTTTCTTT
CDR3: CASSSSPGQWERRAFF
J: TRBJ1-1
D: .
V: TRBV5-1
size: .

DNA: TGTGCCAGCAGTCATCTAGATGGCTACACCTTC
CDR3: CASSHLDGYTF
J: TRBJ1-2
D: .
V: TRBV9
size: .

DNA: TGTGCCAGTGCTTTTCGGGTTGACGAGCAGTACTTC
CDR3: CASAFRVDEQYF
J: TRBJ2-7
D: .
V: TRBV19
size: .

DNA: TGTGCCAGCAGCGTAGGGTCCGGGGTAGTAGAGACCCAGTACTTC
CDR3: CASSVGSGVVETQYF
J: TRBJ2-5
D: .
V: TRBV9
size: .

DNA: TGTGCCACCAGCAGAATCATCCTTCGTATAGCGGGGGAGACCCAGTACTTC
CDR3: CATSRIILRIAGETQYF
J: TRBJ2-5
D: TRBD2
V: TRBV15
size: .

DNA: TGCGCCAGCAGCTTGGGTTCAAACACTGAAGCTTTCTTT
CDR3: CASSLGSNTEAFF
J: TRBJ1-1
D: .
V: TRBV5-1
size: once

DNA: TGTGCCAGTAGTTGGGGACAGACAGGGGAAAAACTGTTTTTT
CDR3: CASSWGQTGEKLFF
J: TRBJ1-4
D: TRBD1
V: TRBV19
size: .

DNA: TGTGCCAGCAGCGACTCAGGGGTAGTTGGAGTGGAAAAACTGTTTTTT
CDR3: CASSDSGVVGVEKLFF
J: TRBJ1-4
D: .
V: TRBV13
size: .

DNA: TGCAGCTCTTTCTCTGGAAACACCATATATTTT
CDR3: CSSFSGNTIYF
J: TRBJ1-3
D: .
V: TRBV29-1
size: .

DNA: TGCGCCAGCAGTGAAAACTTGAACACTGAAGCTTTCTTT
CDR3: CASSENLNTEAFF
J: TRBJ1-1
D: .
V: TRBV10-1
size: .

DNA: TGCGCCAGCAGCTTGGGACAGGGGGAGACCCAGTACTTC
CDR3: CASSLGQGETQYF
J: TRBJ2-5
D: TRBD1
V: TRBV5-1
size: .

DNA: TGTGCCAGCAGCGGCCCCCAGGACAGGGGACAGGATGGCTACACCTTC
CDR3: CASSGPQDRGQDGYTF
J: TRBJ1-2
D: TRBD1
V: TRBV9
size: .

DNA: TGTGCCAGCACCCTTGCGGGGATCACCGCGACCGGGGAGCTGTTTTTT
CDR3: CASTLAGITATGELFF
J: TRBJ2-2
D: .
V: TRBV28
size: .

DNA: TGTGCCAGCAGCCTCTCCGGAGCCAGCAATCAGCCCCAGCATTTT
CDR3: CASSLSGASNQPQHF
J: TRBJ1-5
D: .
V: TRBV7-9
size: .

DNA: TGTGCCAGCAGCCCTGCCCAGTGGAGGGCAGATACGCAGTATTTT
CDR3: CASSPAQWRADTQYF
J: TRBJ2-3
D: .
V: TRBV5-6
size: .

DNA: TGTGCCAGCAGCGTAGGAGGGCCTAATGAGCAGTTCTTC
CDR3: CASSVGGPNEQFF
J: TRBJ2-1
D: .
V: TRBV9
size: .

DNA: TGTGCTAGTGGTTTGGAAGGGGCTGAAGCTTTCTTT
CDR3: CASGLEGAEAFF
J: TRBJ1-1
D: .
V: TRBV12-5
size: .

DNA: TGCGCCAGCAGCCAGGGACTAGCGGGGGTCGACACCGGGGAGCTGTTTTTT
CDR3: CASSQGLAGVDTGELFF
J: TRBJ2-2
D: TRBD2
V: TRBV4-1
size: .